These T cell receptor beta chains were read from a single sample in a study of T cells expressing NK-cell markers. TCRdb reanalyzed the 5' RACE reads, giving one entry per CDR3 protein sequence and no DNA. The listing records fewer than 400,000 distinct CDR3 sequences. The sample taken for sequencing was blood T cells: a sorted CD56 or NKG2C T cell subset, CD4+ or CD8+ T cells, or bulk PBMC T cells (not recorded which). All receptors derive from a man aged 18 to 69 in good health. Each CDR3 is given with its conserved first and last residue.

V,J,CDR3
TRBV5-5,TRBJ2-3,CASTRQGAITDTQYF
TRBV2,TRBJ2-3,CASSESRAGSDTQYF
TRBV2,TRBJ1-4,CASRFRQGSGEKLFF
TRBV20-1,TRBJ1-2,CSVRTNNYGYTF
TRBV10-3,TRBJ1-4,CAISSQNEKLFF
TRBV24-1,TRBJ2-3,CATSVGGGAGDTQYF
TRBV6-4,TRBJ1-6,CASSGYRGRTQNRYNSPLHF
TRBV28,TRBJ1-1,CASSLSDRDMNTEAFF
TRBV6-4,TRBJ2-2,CASSDDPSTGELFF
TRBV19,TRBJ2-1,CASSIEGVGQKQFF
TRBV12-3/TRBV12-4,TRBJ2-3,CASSRAGSGTDTQYF
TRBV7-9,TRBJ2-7,CASSPWDRIHEQYF
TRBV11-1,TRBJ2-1,CASSPWASGRSSYNEQFF
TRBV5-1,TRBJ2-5,CASSGRAGAFQETQYF
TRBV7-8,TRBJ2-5,CASSFNRETQYF
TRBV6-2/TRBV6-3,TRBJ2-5,CASSLWETETQYF
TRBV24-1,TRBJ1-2,CATSQGGTDYGYTF
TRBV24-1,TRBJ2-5,CATSDPRTARETQYF
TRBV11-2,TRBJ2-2,CASSPRRWGGANTGELFF
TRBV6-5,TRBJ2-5,CASSYSPTISETQYF
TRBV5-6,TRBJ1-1,CASSLEVGRVNTEAFF
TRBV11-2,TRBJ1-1,CASSLGPGTEEAFF
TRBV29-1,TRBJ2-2,CSVEVQGGNTGELFF
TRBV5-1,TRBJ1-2,CASSLQPEANYGYTF
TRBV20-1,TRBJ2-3,CSASHNIGLETQYF
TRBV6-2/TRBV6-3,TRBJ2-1,CASTMDRGNENEQFF
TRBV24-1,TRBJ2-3,CATSGGQITDTQYF
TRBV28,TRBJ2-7,CASTRRPGQGVYEQYF
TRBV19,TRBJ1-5,CASRSDRFNQPQHF
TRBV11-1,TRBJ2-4,CASSLALGGREDKNIQYF
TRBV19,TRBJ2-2,CASSPGWLGGTGELFF
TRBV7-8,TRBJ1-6,CASSTQTGSPLHF
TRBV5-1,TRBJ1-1,CASSELGGANTEAFF
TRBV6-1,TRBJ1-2,CASSERPHGYTF
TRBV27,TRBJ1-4,CASSLYRDSKKLFF
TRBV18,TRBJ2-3,CASSPIGQGDTDTQYF
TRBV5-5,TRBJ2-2,CASSLVGTGRAGELFF
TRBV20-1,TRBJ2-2,CSARVWDRDTGELFF
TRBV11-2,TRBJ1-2,CASTRTASDYTF
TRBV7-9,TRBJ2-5,CASSPRGGGDQETQYF
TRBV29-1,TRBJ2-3,CSVVSRVPDTQYF
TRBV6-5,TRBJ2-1,CASSPHSNEQFF
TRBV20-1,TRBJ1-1,CSASRGGGGTEAFF
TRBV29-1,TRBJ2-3,CSVIERGGRGDTQYF
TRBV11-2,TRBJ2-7,CASTGYGGRYEQYF